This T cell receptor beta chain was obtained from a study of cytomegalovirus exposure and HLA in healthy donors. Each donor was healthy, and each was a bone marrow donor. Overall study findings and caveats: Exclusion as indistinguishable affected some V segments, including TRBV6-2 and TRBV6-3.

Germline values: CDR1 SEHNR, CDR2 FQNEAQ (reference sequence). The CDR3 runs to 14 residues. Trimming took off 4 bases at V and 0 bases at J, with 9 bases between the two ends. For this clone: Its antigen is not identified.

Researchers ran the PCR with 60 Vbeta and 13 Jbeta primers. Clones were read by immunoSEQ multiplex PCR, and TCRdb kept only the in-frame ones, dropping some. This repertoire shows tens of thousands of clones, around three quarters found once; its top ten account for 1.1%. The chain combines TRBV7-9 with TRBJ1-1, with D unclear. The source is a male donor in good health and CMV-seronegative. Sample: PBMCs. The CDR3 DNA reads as TGTGCCAGCAGCTACGACACCCTGAACACTGAAGCTTTCTTT. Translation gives CASSYDTLNTEAFF.